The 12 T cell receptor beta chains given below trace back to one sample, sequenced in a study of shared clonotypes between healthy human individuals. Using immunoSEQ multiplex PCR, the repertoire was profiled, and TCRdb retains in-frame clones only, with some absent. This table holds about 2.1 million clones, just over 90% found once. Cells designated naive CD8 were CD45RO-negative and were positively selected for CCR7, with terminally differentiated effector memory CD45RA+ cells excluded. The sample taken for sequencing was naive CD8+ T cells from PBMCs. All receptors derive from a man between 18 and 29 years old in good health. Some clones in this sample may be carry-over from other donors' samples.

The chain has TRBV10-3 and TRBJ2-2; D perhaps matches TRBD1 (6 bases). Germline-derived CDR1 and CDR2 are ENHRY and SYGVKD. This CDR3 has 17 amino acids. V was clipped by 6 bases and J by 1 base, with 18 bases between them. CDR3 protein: CAIRVGHLKENTGELFF. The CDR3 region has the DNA TGTGCCATCAGGGTGGGACACCTCAAGGAGAACACCGGGGAGCTGTTTTTT.

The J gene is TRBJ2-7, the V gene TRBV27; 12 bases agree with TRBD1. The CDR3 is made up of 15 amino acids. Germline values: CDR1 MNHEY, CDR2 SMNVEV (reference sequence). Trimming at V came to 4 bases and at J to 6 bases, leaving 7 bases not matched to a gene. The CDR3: CASSWGQGASGEQYF. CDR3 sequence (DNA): TGTGCCAGCAGTTGGGGACAGGGGGCGTCTGGCGAGCAGTACTTC.

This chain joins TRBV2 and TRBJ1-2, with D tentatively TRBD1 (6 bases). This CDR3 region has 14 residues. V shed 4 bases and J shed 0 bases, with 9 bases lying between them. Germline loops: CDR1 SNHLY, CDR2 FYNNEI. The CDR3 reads CASSGWTANYGYTF. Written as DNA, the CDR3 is TGTGCCAGCAGTGGTTGGACAGCTAACTATGGCTACACCTTC. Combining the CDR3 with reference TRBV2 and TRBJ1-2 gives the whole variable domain EPEVTQTPSHQVTQMGQEVILRCVPISNHLYFYWYRQILGQKVEFLVSFYNNEISEKSEIFDDQFSVERPDGSNFTLKIRSTKLEDSAMYFCASSGWTANYGYTFGSGTRLTVV.

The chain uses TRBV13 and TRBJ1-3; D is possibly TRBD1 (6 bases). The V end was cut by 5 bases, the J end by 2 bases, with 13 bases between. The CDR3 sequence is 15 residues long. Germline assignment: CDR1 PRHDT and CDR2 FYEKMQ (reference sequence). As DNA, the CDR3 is TGTGCCAGCAGCGACCCTGAGGGGGCTGGAAACACCATATATTTT. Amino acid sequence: CASSDPEGAGNTIYF.

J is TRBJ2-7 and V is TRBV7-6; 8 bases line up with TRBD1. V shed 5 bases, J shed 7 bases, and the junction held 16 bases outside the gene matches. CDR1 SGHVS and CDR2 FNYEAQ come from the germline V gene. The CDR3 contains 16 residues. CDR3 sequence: CASSLDPGQGSREQYF. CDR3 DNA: TGTGCCAGCAGCCTAGATCCCGGACAGGGATCGCGAGAGCAGTACTTC.

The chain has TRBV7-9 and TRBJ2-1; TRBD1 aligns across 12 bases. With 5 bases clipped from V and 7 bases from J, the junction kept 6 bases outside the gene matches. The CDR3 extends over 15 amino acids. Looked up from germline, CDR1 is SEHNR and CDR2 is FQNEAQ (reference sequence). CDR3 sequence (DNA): TGTGCCAGCAGCGCGGGACAGGGGGCGGTTAATGAGCAGTTCTTC. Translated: CASSAGQGAVNEQFF.

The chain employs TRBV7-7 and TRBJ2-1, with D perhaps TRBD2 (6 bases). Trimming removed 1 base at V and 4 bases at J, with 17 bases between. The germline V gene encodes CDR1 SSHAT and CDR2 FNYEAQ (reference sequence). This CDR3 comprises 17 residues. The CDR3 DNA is TGTGCCAGCAGCTTAGACCCTCATAGCGGAGCTTACAATGAGCAGTTCTTC. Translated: CASSLDPHSGAYNEQFF.

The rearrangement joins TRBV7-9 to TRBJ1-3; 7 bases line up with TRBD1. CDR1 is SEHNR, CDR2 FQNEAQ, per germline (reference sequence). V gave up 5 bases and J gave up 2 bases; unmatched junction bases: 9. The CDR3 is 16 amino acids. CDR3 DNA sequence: TGTGCCAGCAGCCCCACGAAGGGGACAGCTGGAAACACCATATATTTT. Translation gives CASSPTKGTAGNTIYF.

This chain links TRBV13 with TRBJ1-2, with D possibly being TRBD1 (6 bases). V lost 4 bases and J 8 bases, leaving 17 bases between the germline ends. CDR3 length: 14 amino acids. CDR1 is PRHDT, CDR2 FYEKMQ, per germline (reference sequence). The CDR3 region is CASSSGDISRGYTF. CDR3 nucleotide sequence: TGTGCCAGCAGCTCCGGGGACATATCGAGAGGCTACACCTTC. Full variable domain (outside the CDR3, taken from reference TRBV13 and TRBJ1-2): AAGVIQSPRHLIKEKRETATLKCYPIPRHDTVYWYQQGPGQDPQFLISFYEKMQSDKGSIPDRFSAQQFSDYHSELNMSSLELGDSALYFCASSSGDISRGYTFGSGTRLTVV.

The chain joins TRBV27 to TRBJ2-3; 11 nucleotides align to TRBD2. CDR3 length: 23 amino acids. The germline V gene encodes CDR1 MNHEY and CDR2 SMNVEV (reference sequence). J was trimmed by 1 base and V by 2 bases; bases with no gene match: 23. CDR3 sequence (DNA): TGTGCCAGCAGTTTACTCCCAGGACTAGCGGGTACGGGAAACACACCCGGCACAGATACGCAGTATTTT. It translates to CASSLLPGLAGTGNTPGTDTQYF.

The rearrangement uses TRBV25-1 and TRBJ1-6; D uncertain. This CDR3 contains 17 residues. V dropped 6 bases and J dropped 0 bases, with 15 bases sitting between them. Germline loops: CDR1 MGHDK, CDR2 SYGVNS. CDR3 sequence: CASRAVGKSSYNSPLHF. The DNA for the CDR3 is TGTGCCAGCAGGGCGGTGGGAAAAAGCTCCTATAATTCACCCCTCCACTTT.

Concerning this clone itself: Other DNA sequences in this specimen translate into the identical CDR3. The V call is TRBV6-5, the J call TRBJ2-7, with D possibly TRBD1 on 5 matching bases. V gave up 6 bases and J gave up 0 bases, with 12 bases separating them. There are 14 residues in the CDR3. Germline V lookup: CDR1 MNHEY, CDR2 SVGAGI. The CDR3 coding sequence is TGTGCCAGCAGCTCGAGGACAAGCTCCTACGAGCAGTACTTC. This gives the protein CASSSRTSSYEQYF.